This T cell receptor (beta chain) came from a study of blood T cells in healthy people across ages. A J-beta primer mix and a sample-barcoded 5' primer were used in a second PCR of about 7 to 12 cycles. TCRdb re-derived calls from the 5' RACE reads in MiXCR, one entry per CDR3 protein. The sample lists around 2 million distinct CDR3 sequences, 30% to 40% occurring once. The material sequenced was blood. This TCR derives from a human donor in good health.

CDR3 bases: TGTGCCAGCAGCCCTGTCGGGGACAATGAGCAGTACTTC. Protein product: CASSPVGDNEQYF. The J gene is TRBJ2-4, the V gene TRBV6-5, with D perhaps TRBD1 (6 bases). V was cut by 6 bases and J by 13 bases, with 19 bases left in between. Germline V gene data show CDR1 as MNHEY and CDR2 as SVGAGI. CDR3 length: 13 residues.